These T cell receptor beta chains were read from a single sample in a study of beta chain features in type 1 diabetes. Using immunoSEQ multiplex PCR, the repertoire was profiled, and TCRdb retains in-frame clones only, with some absent. In the table there are around 70,000 clones, around 49% of which are singletons. Sequencing input: central memory CD4+ T cells from blood. The receptors were sampled from a man aged 25-45 years with type 1 diabetes. Both conserved end residues are part of each CDR3. A D gene is named only where the DNA matches it firmly. The size entry is marked missing in some rows and otherwise reads once, few, many or a size class.

D gene	J gene	clone size	V gene	CDR3 DNA	CDR3 protein
NA	TRBJ2-5	NA	TRBV27	TGTGCCAGCAGTTTATCGCAGGGGCGTGAGCAGTACTTC	CASSLSQGREQYF
TRBD1	TRBJ2-7	NA	TRBV5-5	TGTGCCAGCAGCTTGGCCAACAGGGGGAGGACCTACGAGCAGTACTTC	CASSLANRGRTYEQYF
TRBD1	TRBJ2-7	few	TRBV6-6	TGTGCCAGCAGGGGACAGGATCGACTCTACGAGCAGTACTTC	CASRGQDRLYEQYF
NA	TRBJ2-1	NA	TRBV29-1	TGCAGCGTTGACCAGGGGGGACCCTACAATGAGCAGTTCTTC	CSVDQGGPYNEQFF
TRBD1	TRBJ1-2	NA	TRBV25-1	TGTGCCAGCGGGGACAGACGAGGGTCAGGCTACACCTTC	CASGDRRGSGYTF
NA	TRBJ2-7	few	TRBV11-2	TGTGCCAGCCGGGGGGCAGGGCAGTACTTC	CASRGAGQYF
TRBD1	TRBJ1-2	NA	TRBV28	TGTGCCAGCAGTATCAACAGGGGGAACTATGGCTACACCTTC	CASSINRGNYGYTF
TRBD2	TRBJ2-5	NA	TRBV25-1	TGTGCCAGCAGTTCGGCGGGGGGCCAAGAGACCCAGTACTTC	CASSSAGGQETQYF
TRBD2	TRBJ2-4	NA	TRBV11-3	TGTGCCAGCAGCCGTCGGACTAGCAGCAAAAACATTCAGTACTTC	CASSRRTSSKNIQYF
NA	TRBJ2-2	NA	TRBV18	TGTGCCAGCTCACCACCGAATGGGCGGGACACCGGGGAGCTGTTTTTT	CASSPPNGRDTGELFF
NA	TRBJ2-4	NA	TRBV4-1	TGCGCCAGCAGCCAGGACGGACTCAAAAACATTCAGTACTTC	CASSQDGLKNIQYF
NA	TRBJ1-1	few	TRBV11-2	TGTGCCAGCAGCCCGTCGTGGGGGGTGTCAGGCTTTGTCTTT	CASSPSWGVSGFVF
TRBD2	TRBJ2-3	NA	TRBV6-1	TGTGCCAGCAGGGAGACTAGCGTCGGCACAGATACGCAGTATTTT	CASRETSVGTDTQYF
NA	TRBJ2-3	NA	TRBV30	TGTGCCTGGAGAAAGCGGGGCACAGATACGCAGTATTTT	CAWRKRGTDTQYF
TRBD1	TRBJ2-5	NA	TRBV11-3	TGTGCCAGCAGCTTAGCGGGACAGCCTCAAGAGACCCAGTACTTC	CASSLAGQPQETQYF
NA	TRBJ2-2	NA	TRBV5-1	TGCGCCAGCAGCTTGTCTGGGGGGACCGGGGAGCTGTTTTTT	CASSLSGGTGELFF
NA	TRBJ2-2	once	TRBV5-5	TGTGCCAGCAGGAGCGGGGAGCTGTTTTTT	CASRSGELFF
NA	TRBJ2-2	NA	TRBV6-5	TGTGCCAGCAGTTACTCAACAGGTGGACGACTGTTTTTT	CASSYSTGGRLFF
TRBD1	TRBJ1-5	NA	TRBV4-1	TGCGCCAGCAGCCAGCGGACGACAGGGGGCCCCATTAGCAATCAGCCCCAGCATTTT	CASSQRTTGGPISNQPQHF
TRBD1	TRBJ1-3	NA	TRBV18	TGTGCCAGCTCACCAAAGACAGGGAGGCGCTCTGGAAACACCATATATTTT	CASSPKTGRRSGNTIYF
NA	TRBJ2-7	few	TRBV7-2	TGTGCCAGCAGCTTCGGCAGGGTCAACGGCGAGCAGTACTTC	CASSFGRVNGEQYF
NA	TRBJ1-1	NA	TRBV7-2	TGTGCCAGCAGCTTTCGGTACACTGAAGCTTTCTTT	CASSFRYTEAFF
TRBD2	TRBJ2-7	few	TRBV29-1	TGCAGCGTGGCGCACGGGAGGGCACGCGAGCAGTACTTC	CSVAHGRAREQYF
TRBD1	TRBJ2-2	NA	TRBV6-5	TGTGCCAGCAGTTCGGGACAGGGCATGAACACCGGGGAGCTGTTTTTT	CASSSGQGMNTGELFF
TRBD1	TRBJ2-3	NA	TRBV10-3	TGTGCCCACGCGCCGGACAGGGGCACAGATACGCAGTATTTT	CAHAPDRGTDTQYF
TRBD1	TRBJ2-2	NA	TRBV2	TGTGCCAGCAGCCGGGACAGGGACCCCCCCGGGGAGCTGTTTTTT	CASSRDRDPPGELFF
TRBD2	TRBJ2-2	NA	TRBV29-1	TGCAGCGGCCGGACTAGCGGGGGGACTCACACCGGGGAGCTGTTTTTT	CSGRTSGGTHTGELFF
NA	TRBJ2-3	NA	TRBV30	TGTGCCTGGAGTGTACGTGAGGCAGATACGCAGTATTTT	CAWSVREADTQYF
TRBD2	TRBJ2-1	NA	TRBV11-2	TGTGCCAGCAGCTCCATTCTTGGACTAGCGGGGGGCCGGGCCGAGCAGTTCTTC	CASSSILGLAGGRAEQFF
NA	TRBJ1-2	NA	TRBV5-1	TGCGCCAGCAGCTTGGATGGGACTTCCTACACCTTC	CASSLDGTSYTF
NA	TRBJ2-7	NA	TRBV28	TGTGCCAGCAGTTTGGTAGCTGGGGGGGCCGACGAGCAGTACTTC	CASSLVAGGADEQYF
TRBD1	TRBJ1-3	NA	TRBV10-3	TGTGCCATCAGTGACTCCGGGACAGGTCGCTCTGGAAACACCATATATTTT	CAISDSGTGRSGNTIYF
TRBD2	TRBJ2-7	few	TRBV7-9	TGTGCCAGCAGCTCAAGCGGGGGAGGGCAAGAGCAGTACTTC	CASSSSGGGQEQYF
TRBD2	TRBJ2-3	few	TRBV29-1	TGCAGCGTTGAACGGGGCGCGAGCGGGGGGAGCACAGATACGCAGTATTTT	CSVERGASGGSTDTQYF
NA	TRBJ1-1	once	TRBV30	TGTGCCTGGACAGGGCGAACTGAAGCTTTCTTT	CAWTGRTEAFF
NA	TRBJ1-1	few	TRBV2	TGTGCCAGCAGTGATTGGAGCAAGAACACTGAAGCTTTCTTT	CASSDWSKNTEAFF
TRBD1	TRBJ2-1	NA	TRBV5-1	TGCGCCAGCAGCTTGGATGCAGGGGGCGCCAAGTCCTACAATGAGCAGTTCTTC	CASSLDAGGAKSYNEQFF
TRBD2	TRBJ2-7	NA	TRBV5-1	TGCGCCAGCAGCTTGGGGCCTAGCGGCTCCTACGAGCAGTACTTC	CASSLGPSGSYEQYF
TRBD1	TRBJ2-6	few	TRBV30	TGTGCCTGGAGGGGACAGGGTGGGGCCAACGTCCTGACTTTC	CAWRGQGGANVLTF
NA	TRBJ2-7	NA	TRBV20-1	TGCAGTGCTCTGGGGGCGCGGGAGCAGTACTTC	CSALGAREQYF
NA	TRBJ2-5	NA	TRBV11-2	TGTGCCAGCAGCTTAGGGAGGGGTAGCGGCCTACTGGGGGAGACCCAGTACTTC	CASSLGRGSGLLGETQYF
NA	TRBJ1-6	NA	TRBV5-8	TGTGCCAGCAGCTTGGTGGCTGAGGGCGGTTCACCCCTCCACTTT	CASSLVAEGGSPLHF
TRBD2	TRBJ2-2	NA	TRBV18	TGTGCCAGCTCACCAAGACTAGCGGACACCGGGGAGCTGTTTTTT	CASSPRLADTGELFF
NA	TRBJ1-1	NA	TRBV29-1	TGCAGCGTTAGGTTGGAGACTGGGAACACTGAAGCTTTCTTT	CSVRLETGNTEAFF
NA	TRBJ1-5	few	TRBV7-8	TGTGCCAGCAGCTTAGCGGGGGGTGGGAGCAATCAGCCCCAGCATTTT	CASSLAGGGSNQPQHF
NA	TRBJ1-1	NA	TRBV5-6	TGTGCCAGCAGCTTGCGACAGGCCCTTCCACGGGCTTTCTTT	CASSLRQALPRAFF
NA	TRBJ2-1	NA	TRBV6-1	TGTGCCAGCAGTGAGGGGACTCGCACCTACAATGAGCAGTTCTTC	CASSEGTRTYNEQFF
NA	TRBJ1-2	few	TRBV30	TGTGCCTGGAATGATGGGGGAGGCTGGGGCTACACCTTC	CAWNDGGGWGYTF
TRBD1	TRBJ1-6	NA	TRBV2	TGTGCCAAAGCAGGTGACGGGACAGGGTGGTCACCCCTCCACTTT	CAKAGDGTGWSPLHF
NA	TRBJ2-1	NA	TRBV19	TGTGCCACCACAAGCTCCTACAATGAGCAGTTCTTC	CATTSSYNEQFF
TRBD2	TRBJ2-1	NA	TRBV5-4	TGTGCCAGCACCATTGGGGGGGGAGATGAGCAGTTCTTC	CASTIGGGDEQFF
NA	TRBJ2-2	NA	TRBV5-1	TGCGCCAGCAGCTCGTCTAGAACCTTCACCGGGGAGCTGTTTTTT	CASSSSRTFTGELFF
TRBD1	TRBJ1-5	NA	TRBV6-1	TGTGCCAGTCGGGACAGGGGCAATCAGCCCCAGCATTTT	CASRDRGNQPQHF
NA	TRBJ1-3	NA	TRBV6-5	TGTGCCAGCAGCCAACAGAGCTCTGGAAACACCATATATTTT	CASSQQSSGNTIYF
NA	TRBJ1-5	few	TRBV19	TGTGCCAGTAGTATCCAAGCCGGGGGGGGCGGTCAGCCCCAGCATTTT	CASSIQAGGGGQPQHF
TRBD2	TRBJ2-1	NA	TRBV5-1	TGCGCCAGCAGCTTGGTTCGGACTAGGTCCTACAATGAGCAGTTCTTC	CASSLVRTRSYNEQFF
NA	TRBJ1-6	few	TRBV2	TGTGCCAGCACCGGGCGCACCGGAGGGAATTCACCCCTCCACTTT	CASTGRTGGNSPLHF